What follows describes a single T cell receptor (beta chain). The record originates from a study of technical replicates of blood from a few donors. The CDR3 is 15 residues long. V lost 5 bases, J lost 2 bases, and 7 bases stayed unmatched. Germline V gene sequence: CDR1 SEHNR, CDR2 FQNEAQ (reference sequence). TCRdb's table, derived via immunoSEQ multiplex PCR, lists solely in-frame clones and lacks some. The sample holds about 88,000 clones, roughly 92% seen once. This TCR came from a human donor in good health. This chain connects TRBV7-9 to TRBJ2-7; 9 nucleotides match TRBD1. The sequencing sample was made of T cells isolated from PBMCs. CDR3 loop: CASSPGQGKAYEQYF. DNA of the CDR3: TGTGCCAGCAGCCCGGGACAGGGTAAGGCCTACGAGCAGTACTTC.